Below are 22 T cell receptor beta chains sequenced from a single sample in a study of T-cell memory formation after mild COVID-19. Each CDR3 protein is one row after TCRdb ran MiXCR on the 5' RACE reads. The sample lists around 300,000 distinct CDR3 sequences, roughly 13% seen once, with about a fifth in the top ten. Source material: PBMCs or a T cell subset sorted from them (not recorded which). These receptors were taken from a man aged 18 to 29 who had mild COVID-19 (a few samples of this study predate the infection). Cell type and time point are not known.

This clonotype has a handful of counts. The chain has TRBV7-2 and TRBJ2-5; D remains ambiguous. The CDR3 totals 13 residues. Trimming cost V 5 bases and J 2 bases, with 9 bases left between them. The germline CDR1 and CDR2 sequences are SGHTA and FQGNSA. The CDR3 is CASSEPPQETQYF. In DNA form, the CDR3 reads TGTGCCAGCAGCGAGCCCCCTCAAGAGACCCAGTACTTC.

The chain recombines TRBV7-2 with TRBJ2-7; 9 nucleotides match TRBD2. Unmatched junction bases numbered 20, after V lost 5 bases and J lost 6 bases. Germline assignment: CDR1 SGHTA and CDR2 FQGNSA. There are 18 residues in the CDR3. The CDR3: CASSPLPPASGVLGEQYV. The DNA for the CDR3 is TGTGCCAGCAGCCCTCTTCCCCCTGCTAGCGGGGTATTGGGCGAGCAGTACGTC.

This clonotype turned up a few times. The chain's CDR3 is CASRPQGGRTEAFF. CDR3 coding DNA: TGTGCCAGCAGACCACAGGGCGGTCGCACTGAAGCTTTCTTT. V and J are TRBV6-5 and TRBJ1-1, with D possibly TRBD1 on 6 matching bases. Germline CDR1 reads MNHEY; CDR2 reads SVGAGI. V dropped 6 bases and J dropped 4 bases, with 15 bases sitting between them. This CDR3 comprises 14 residues.

The chain has TRBV5-1 and TRBJ1-4, with 9 bases lining up with TRBD1. In germline, CDR1 is SGHRS, CDR2 YFSETQ. The junction had 9 bases not matched to a gene; V was cut back by 1 base and J by 8 bases. The CDR3 has 16 residues. The DNA for the CDR3 is TGCGCCAGCAGCTTGTTACCGGGACAGGGACCCGAAAAACTGTTTTTT. It specifies CASSLLPGQGPEKLFF.

This clonotype was seen a few times. The rearrangement joins TRBV18 to TRBJ2-1; 7 bases map to TRBD1. Germline-derived CDR1 and CDR2 are KGHSH and LQKENI. The CDR3 has 16 residues. Trimming removed 4 bases from V and 3 bases from J; junction bases left unmatched: 9. The CDR3 nucleotides read TGTGCCAGCTCACATAAGACAGGGTCGTTCTACAATGAGCAGTTCTTC. Its protein is CASSHKTGSFYNEQFF.

This clonotype came up a few times. The chain couples TRBV20-1 to TRBJ1-5, with 7 bases lining up with TRBD1. Per germline, CDR1 DFQATT and CDR2 SNEGSKA (reference sequence). This CDR3 has 13 residues. The V and J ends lost 6 bases and 8 bases, in that order; junction bases with no gene match: 10. As DNA, the CDR3 is TGCAGTGCCCGCGACAGGGCTGAAAAGCCCCAGCATTTT. Its protein product is CSARDRAEKPQHF.

V is TRBV11-3 and J is TRBJ2-5, with D possibly being TRBD1 (6 bases). CDR3 length equals 15 residues. V was clipped by 5 bases and J by 5 bases, with 18 bases between them. Germline V CDR1 and CDR2: SGHNT, YENEEA. The CDR3 DNA reads as TGTGCCAGCAGCACCAGTAAACAGGGTAGGGAGACCCAGTACTTC. It codes for CASSTSKQGRETQYF. The entire variable domain, with the rest obtained from reference TRBV11-3 and TRBJ2-5, is as follows: EAGVVQSPRYKIIEKKQPVAFWCNPISGHNTLYWYLQNLGQGPELLIRYENEEAVDDSQLPKDRFSAERLKGVDSTLKIQPAELGDSAVYLCASSTSKQGRETQYFGPGTRLLVL.

This clonotype was detected only a few times. The CDR3, as DNA: TGTGCCAGCAGTTCCCCCCGACAGGATCTCACAGATACGCAGTATTTT. Residues: CASSSPRQDLTDTQYF. The chain couples TRBV6-2 or TRBV6-3 to TRBJ2-3; perhaps TRBD1 as D (6 bases). Trimming removed 4 bases at V and 2 bases at J, with 16 bases between. Germline V gene lookup returns CDR1 MNHEY and CDR2 SVGEGT. This CDR3 region has 16 residues.

The V and J genes are TRBV4-3 and TRBJ1-2; 8 nucleotides line up with TRBD1. Germline V lookup: CDR1 LGHNA, CDR2 YSLEER. J lost 8 bases, V lost 3 bases, and 11 bases had no gene match. The length of the CDR3 is 15 residues. CDR3 nucleotides: TGCGCCAGCAGCCATGTGGACAGGGAGTTGTCGGGCTACACCTTC. Translation gives CASSHVDRELSGYTF.

The gene calls are TRBV5-1 and TRBJ2-2, with 14 positions matching TRBD2. The CDR3 extends over 17 amino acids. CDR1 and CDR2 from the germline V gene are SGHRS and YFSETQ. With 4 bases clipped from V and 4 bases from J, the junction kept 6 bases outside the gene matches. The CDR3 region is CASSTGLAGGVTGELFF. The CDR3 DNA reads TGCGCCAGCAGCACCGGACTAGCGGGGGGCGTCACCGGGGAGCTGTTTTTT.

The genes are TRBV5-1 and TRBJ1-2; no clear D. Trimming took 0 bases from V and 3 from J, leaving 9 bases between them. Germline CDR1 reads SGHRS; CDR2 reads YFSETQ. CDR3 length equals 14 residues. The CDR3 here is CASSLAVGYYGYTF. The CDR3, as DNA: TGCGCCAGCAGCTTGGCAGTGGGCTACTATGGCTACACCTTC. Full variable domain (rest looked up from reference TRBV5-1 and TRBJ1-2): KAGVTQTPRYLIKTRGQQVTLSCSPISGHRSVSWYQQTPGQGLQFLFEYFSETQRNKGNFPGRFSGRQFSNSRSEMNVSTLELGDSALYLCASSLAVGYYGYTFGSGTRLTVV.

This clonotype occurred many times. The J gene is TRBJ1-3, the V gene TRBV25-1; D gene uncertain. The germline CDR1 and CDR2 sequences are MGHDK and SYGVNS. Trimming pared 4 bases from V and 0 bases from J, leaving 7 bases between. The CDR3 has 14 amino acids. As DNA, the CDR3 is TGTGCCAGCAGTGCCCCCAGCTCTGGAAACACCATATATTTT. It translates to CASSAPSSGNTIYF.

The sample holds many counts of this clonotype. The chain carries TRBV11-2 and TRBJ2-1, with D perhaps TRBD2 (7 bases). The V and J ends lost 1 base and 2 bases respectively, with 9 bases between them. The CDR3 length is 15 residues. CDR1 is SGHAT, CDR2 FQNNGV, per germline. The CDR3 loop reads CASSLGGGPYNEQFF. The CDR3, as DNA: TGTGCCAGCAGCTTAGGGGGGGGGCCCTACAATGAGCAGTTCTTC.

This clonotype came up a few times. V and J are TRBV23-1 and TRBJ2-5, with D perhaps matching TRBD2 (7 bases). TRBV23-1 is placed among ORFs of uncertain function. Trimming pared 0 bases from V and 3 bases from J, leaving 17 bases between. There are 17 residues in the CDR3. CDR3 DNA sequence: TGCGCCAGCAGTCAATCGCCCGCGGGGGCCGGGAAAGAGACCCAGTACTTC. Its translation: CASSQSPAGAGKETQYF.

This clonotype showed up just a few times. The chain couples TRBV5-5 to TRBJ1-1; D unresolved. Germline CDR1 is SGHKS and CDR2 is YYEKEE (reference sequence). Trimming removed 4 bases from V and 1 base from J, with 11 bases in between. This CDR3 is built from 14 residues. CDR3 bases: TGTGCCAGCAGCCCCGCGCCGCGGAACACTGAAGCTTTCTTT. Translation: CASSPAPRNTEAFF.

This clonotype was seen ten or more times. The chain couples TRBV20-1 to TRBJ2-7; D gene ambiguous. V dropped 3 bases and J dropped 6 bases, with 9 bases sitting between them. In germline, CDR1 is DFQATT, CDR2 SNEGSKA (reference sequence). This CDR3 is built from 11 residues. CDR3 residues: CSASPYFEQYV. In DNA, the CDR3 is TGCAGTGCTAGTCCGTATTTCGAGCAGTACGTC.

This clonotype was picked up many times. J is TRBJ2-7 and V is TRBV27; TRBD1 might be the D (5 bases). V shed 4 bases and J shed 2 bases, with 12 bases lying between them. This CDR3 spans 14 amino acids. Per the germline V gene, CDR1 is MNHEY and CDR2 is SMNVEV (reference sequence). The CDR3 reads CASSWAGPTYEQYF. DNA for the CDR3: TGTGCCAGCAGTTGGGCAGGGCCCACCTACGAGCAGTACTTC.

CDR3 coding DNA: TGTGCCAGCAGTGAGACAGGGAGCTCCTACGAGCAGTACGTC. Translated: CASSETGSSYEQYV. This chain links TRBV6-2 or TRBV6-3 with TRBJ2-7; 7 positions match TRBD1. CDR3 size: 14 residues. Germline V lookup: CDR1 MNHEY, CDR2 SVGEGT. Trimming cost V 5 bases and J 0 bases; bases outside gene matches: 4.

The CDR3 reads CASSQARREQFF. The CDR3, as DNA: TGTGCCAGCAGCCAAGCACGCCGTGAGCAGTTCTTC. J is TRBJ2-1 and V is TRBV3-1; D is undetermined. This CDR3 comprises 12 residues. From germline, CDR1 is LGHDT and CDR2 YNNKEL (reference sequence). The germline V and J ends were trimmed by 1 base and 9 bases, with 7 bases remaining between them.

The chain links TRBV20-1 to TRBJ2-2; tentatively, D is TRBD1 or TRBD2 (5 bases each). The CDR3 loop spans 14 amino acids. CDR1 is DFQATT and CDR2 is SNEGSKA in the germline V gene (reference sequence). The CDR3 DNA reads as TGCAGGGAAGAAATGACGAGGGGAACCGGGGAGCTGTTTTTT. This codes for CREEMTRGTGELFF.

The rearrangement joins TRBV5-4 to TRBJ1-2; D is unclear. The CDR3 spans 14 residues. Germline V gives CDR1 SGHNT, CDR2 YYREEE (reference sequence). V lost 4 bases and J 4 bases, leaving 14 bases between the germline ends. The DNA of the CDR3 is TGTGCCAGCAGCACGGAAGGGATCGTCTATGGCTACACCTTC. This encodes CASSTEGIVYGYTF.

The chain uses TRBV7-8 and TRBJ2-1, with 10 bases aligning to TRBD2. V lost 2 bases to trimming and J lost 4 bases; unmatched junction nucleotides: 8. This CDR3 contains 17 residues. Germline CDR1 reads SGHVS; CDR2 reads FQNEAQ. The CDR3: CASSLRLAGAQYNEQFF. Written as DNA, the CDR3 is TGTGCCAGCAGCTTAAGGCTAGCGGGGGCGCAATACAATGAGCAGTTCTTC.